This T cell receptor beta chain was captured by sequencing in a study of breast tumors, draining lymph nodes, adjacent tissues. This clonotype was observed many times. The germline CDR1 and CDR2 sequences are SGHRS and YFSETQ. Trimming shortened V by 0 bases and J by 3 bases, and 12 bases separated the two germline ends. CDR3 size: 15 residues. Breast cancer patients provided tissue from their axillary draining lymph nodes. A single record per CDR3 protein comes from TCRdb applying MiXCR to the multiplex PCR reads. The table lists some 170,000 distinct CDR3 sequences, around 35% of them singletons. The sequencing input was axillary lymph node tissue. The chain is built from TRBV5-1 and TRBJ2-5; D remains unclear. The clonotype comes from a female donor with breast cancer. Some clones in this sample may be carry-over from other donors' samples. CDR3 sequence reads: CASSLEGRQEETQYF. The CDR3 nucleotides are TGCGCCAGCAGCTTGGAGGGTCGACAAGAAGAGACCCAGTACTTC. The full variable domain, completed using reference TRBV5-1 and TRBJ2-5, is KAGVTQTPRYLIKTRGQQVTLSCSPISGHRSVSWYQQTPGQGLQFLFEYFSETQRNKGNFPGRFSGRQFSNSRSEMNVSTLELGDSALYLCASSLEGRQEETQYFGPGTRLLVL.